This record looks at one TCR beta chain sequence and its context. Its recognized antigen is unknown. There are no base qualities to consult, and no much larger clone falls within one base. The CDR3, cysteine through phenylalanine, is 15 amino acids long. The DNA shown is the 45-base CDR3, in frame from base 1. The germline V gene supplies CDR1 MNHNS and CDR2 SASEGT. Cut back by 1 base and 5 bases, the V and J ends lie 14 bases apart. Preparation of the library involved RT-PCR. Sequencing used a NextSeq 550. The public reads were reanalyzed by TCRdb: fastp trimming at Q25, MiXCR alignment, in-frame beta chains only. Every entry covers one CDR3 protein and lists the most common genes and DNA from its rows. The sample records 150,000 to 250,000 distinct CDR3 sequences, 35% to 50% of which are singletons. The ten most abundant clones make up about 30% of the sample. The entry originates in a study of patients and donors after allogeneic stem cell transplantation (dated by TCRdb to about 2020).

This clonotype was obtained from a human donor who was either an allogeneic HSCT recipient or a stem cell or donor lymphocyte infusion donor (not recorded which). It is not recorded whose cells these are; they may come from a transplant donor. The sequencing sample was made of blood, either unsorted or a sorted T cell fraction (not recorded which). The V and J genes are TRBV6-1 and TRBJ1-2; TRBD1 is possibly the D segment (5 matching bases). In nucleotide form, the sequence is TGTGCCAGCAGTGAAGTGAGGATTGAGGGGTATGGCTACACCTTC. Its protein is CASSEVRIEGYGYTF.